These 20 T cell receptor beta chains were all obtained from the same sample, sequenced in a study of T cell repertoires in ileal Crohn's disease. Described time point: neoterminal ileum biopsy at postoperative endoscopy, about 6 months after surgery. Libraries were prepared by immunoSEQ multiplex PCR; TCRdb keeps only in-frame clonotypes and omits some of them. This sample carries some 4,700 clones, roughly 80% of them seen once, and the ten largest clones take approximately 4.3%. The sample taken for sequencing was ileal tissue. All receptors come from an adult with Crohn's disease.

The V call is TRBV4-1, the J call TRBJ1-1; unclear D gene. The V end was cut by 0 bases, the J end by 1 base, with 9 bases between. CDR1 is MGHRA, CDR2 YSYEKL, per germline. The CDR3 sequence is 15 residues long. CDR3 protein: CASSQDLYENTEAFF. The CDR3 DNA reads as TGCGCCAGCAGCCAAGATCTCTACGAGAACACTGAAGCTTTCTTT.

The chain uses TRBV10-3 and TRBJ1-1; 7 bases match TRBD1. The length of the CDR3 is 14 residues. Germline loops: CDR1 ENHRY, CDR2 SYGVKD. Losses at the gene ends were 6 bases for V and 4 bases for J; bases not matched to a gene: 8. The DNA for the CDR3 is TGTGCCATCAGGGGGGCGACAGGGCCCACTGAAGCTTTCTTT. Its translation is CAIRGATGPTEAFF.

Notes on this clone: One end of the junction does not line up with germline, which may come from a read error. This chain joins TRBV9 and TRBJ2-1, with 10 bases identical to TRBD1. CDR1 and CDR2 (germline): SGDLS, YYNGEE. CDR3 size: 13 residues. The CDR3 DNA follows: TGTGCCAGCAGCGGACCAGGGACAGGGGAACTGCTCTTC. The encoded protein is CASSGPGTGELLF.

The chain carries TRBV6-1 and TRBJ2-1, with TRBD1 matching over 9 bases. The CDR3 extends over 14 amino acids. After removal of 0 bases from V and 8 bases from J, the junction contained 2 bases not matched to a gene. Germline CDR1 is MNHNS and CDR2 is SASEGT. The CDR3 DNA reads TGTGCCAGCAGTGAAGCGGGACAGGGCCATGAGCAGTTCTTC. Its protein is CASSEAGQGHEQFF.

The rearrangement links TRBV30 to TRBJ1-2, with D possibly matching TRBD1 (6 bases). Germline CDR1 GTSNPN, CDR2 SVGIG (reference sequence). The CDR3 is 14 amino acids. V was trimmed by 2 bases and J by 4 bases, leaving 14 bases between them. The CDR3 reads CAWSPRGAIYGYTF. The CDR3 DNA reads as TGTGCCTGGAGTCCGCGGGGGGCTATCTATGGCTACACCTTC.

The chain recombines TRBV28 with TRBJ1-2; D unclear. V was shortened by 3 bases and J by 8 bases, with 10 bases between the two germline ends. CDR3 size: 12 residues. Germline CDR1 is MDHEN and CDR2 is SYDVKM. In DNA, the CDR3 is TGTGCCAGCAGTTTCCAAATTTACGGCTACACCTTC. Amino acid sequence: CASSFQIYGYTF.

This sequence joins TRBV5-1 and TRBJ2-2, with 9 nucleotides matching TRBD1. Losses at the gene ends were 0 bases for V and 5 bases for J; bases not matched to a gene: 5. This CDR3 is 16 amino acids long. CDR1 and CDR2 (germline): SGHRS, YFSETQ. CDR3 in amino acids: CASSLDPTGGTGELFF. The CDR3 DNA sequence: TGCGCCAGCAGCTTGGATCCGACAGGGGGGACCGGGGAGCTGTTTTTT.

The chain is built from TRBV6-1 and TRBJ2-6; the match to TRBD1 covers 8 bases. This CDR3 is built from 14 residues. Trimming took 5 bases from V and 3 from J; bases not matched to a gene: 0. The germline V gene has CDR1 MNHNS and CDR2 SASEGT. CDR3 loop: CASSTGGGANVLTF. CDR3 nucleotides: TGTGCCAGCAGTACAGGGGGTGGGGCCAACGTCCTGACTTTC.

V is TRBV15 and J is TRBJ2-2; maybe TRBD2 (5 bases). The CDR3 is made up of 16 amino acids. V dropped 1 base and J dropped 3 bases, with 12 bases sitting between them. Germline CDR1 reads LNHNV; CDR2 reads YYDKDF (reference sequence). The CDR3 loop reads CATSRAGSAYTGELFF. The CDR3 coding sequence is TGTGCCACCAGCAGAGCGGGGTCAGCCTACACCGGGGAGCTGTTTTTT.

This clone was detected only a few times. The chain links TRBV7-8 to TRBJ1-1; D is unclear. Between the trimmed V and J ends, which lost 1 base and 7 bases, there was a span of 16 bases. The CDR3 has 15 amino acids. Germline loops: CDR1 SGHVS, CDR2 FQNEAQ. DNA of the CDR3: TGTGCCAGCAGCTTAGAAGTCAGAACTAACCATGAAGCTTTCTTT. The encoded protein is CASSLEVRTNHEAFF.

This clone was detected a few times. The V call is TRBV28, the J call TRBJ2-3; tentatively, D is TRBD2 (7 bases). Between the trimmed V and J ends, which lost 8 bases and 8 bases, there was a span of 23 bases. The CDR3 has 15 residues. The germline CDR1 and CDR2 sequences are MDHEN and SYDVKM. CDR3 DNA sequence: TGTGCCAGCCACCTACAAGGGGGAGGGCCCAGTACGCAGTATTTT. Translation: CASHLQGGGPSTQYF.

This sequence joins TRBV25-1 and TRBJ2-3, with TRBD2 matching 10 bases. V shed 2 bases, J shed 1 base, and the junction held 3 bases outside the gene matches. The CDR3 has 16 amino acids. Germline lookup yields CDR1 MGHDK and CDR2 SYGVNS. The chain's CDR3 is CASSEPLAGGTDTQYF. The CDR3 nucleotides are TGTGCCAGCAGTGAACCCCTAGCGGGAGGCACAGATACGCAGTATTTT.

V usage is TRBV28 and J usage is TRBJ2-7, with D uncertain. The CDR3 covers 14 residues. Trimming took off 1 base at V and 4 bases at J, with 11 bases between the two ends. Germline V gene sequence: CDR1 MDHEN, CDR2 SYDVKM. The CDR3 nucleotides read TGTGCCAGCAGTTTATTTTATGGTGTTTACGAGCAGTACTTC. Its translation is CASSLFYGVYEQYF.

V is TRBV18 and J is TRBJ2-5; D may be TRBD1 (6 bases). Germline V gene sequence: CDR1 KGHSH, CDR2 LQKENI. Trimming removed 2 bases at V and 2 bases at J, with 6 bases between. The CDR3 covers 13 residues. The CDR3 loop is CASSPGQQETQYF. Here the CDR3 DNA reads TGTGCCAGCTCACCAGGACAGCAAGAGACCCAGTACTTC.

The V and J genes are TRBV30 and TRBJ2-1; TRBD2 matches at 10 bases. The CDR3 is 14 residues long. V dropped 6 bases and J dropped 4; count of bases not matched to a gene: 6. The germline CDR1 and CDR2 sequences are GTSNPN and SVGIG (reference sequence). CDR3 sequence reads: CACYGTSVYNEQFF. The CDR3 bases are TGTGCCTGCTACGGGACTAGCGTATACAATGAGCAGTTCTTC. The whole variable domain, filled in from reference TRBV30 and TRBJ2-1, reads SQTIHQWPATLVQPVGSPLSLECTVEGTSNPNLYWYRQAAGRGLQLLFYSVGIGQISSEVPQNLSASRPQDRQFILSSKKLLLSDSGFYLCACYGTSVYNEQFFGPGTRLTVL.

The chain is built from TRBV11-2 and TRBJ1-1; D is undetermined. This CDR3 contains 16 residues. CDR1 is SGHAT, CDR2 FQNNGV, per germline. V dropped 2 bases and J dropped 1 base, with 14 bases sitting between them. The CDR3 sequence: CASSLWAGAGNTEAFF. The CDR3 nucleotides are TGTGCCAGCAGCTTATGGGCTGGCGCAGGGAACACTGAAGCTTTCTTT. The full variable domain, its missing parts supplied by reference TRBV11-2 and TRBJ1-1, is EAGVAQSPRYKIIEKRQSVAFWCNPISGHATLYWYQQILGQGPKLLIQFQNNGVVDDSQLPKDRFSAERLKGVDSTLKIQPAKLEDSAVYLCASSLWAGAGNTEAFFGQGTRLTVV.

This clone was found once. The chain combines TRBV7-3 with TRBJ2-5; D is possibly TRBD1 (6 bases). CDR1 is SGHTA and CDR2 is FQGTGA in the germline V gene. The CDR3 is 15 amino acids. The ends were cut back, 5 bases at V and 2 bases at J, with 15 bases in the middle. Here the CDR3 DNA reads TGTGCCAGCAGCCCTAGAAACGGACAGCAAGAGACCCAGTACTTC. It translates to CASSPRNGQQETQYF.

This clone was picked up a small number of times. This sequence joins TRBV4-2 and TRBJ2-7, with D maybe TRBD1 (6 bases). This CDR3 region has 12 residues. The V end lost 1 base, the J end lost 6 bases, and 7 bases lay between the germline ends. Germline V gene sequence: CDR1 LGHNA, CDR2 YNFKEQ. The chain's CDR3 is CASSQARGEQYF. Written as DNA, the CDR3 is TGTGCCAGCAGCCAAGCCAGGGGCGAGCAGTACTTC.

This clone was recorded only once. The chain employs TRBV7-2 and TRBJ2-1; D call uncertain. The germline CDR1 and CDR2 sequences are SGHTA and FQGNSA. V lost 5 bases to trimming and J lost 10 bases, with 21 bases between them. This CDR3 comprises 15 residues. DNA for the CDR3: TGTGCCAGCAGCCCTCCCGGGCTCTTAGGTGGGGAGCAGTTCTTC. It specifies CASSPPGLLGGEQFF.

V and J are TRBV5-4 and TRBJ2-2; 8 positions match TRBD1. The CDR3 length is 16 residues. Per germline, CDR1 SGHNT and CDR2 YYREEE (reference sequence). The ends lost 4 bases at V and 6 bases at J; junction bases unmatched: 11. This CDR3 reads CASSPTQGGRAGELFF. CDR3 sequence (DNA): TGTGCCAGCAGCCCTACACAGGGGGGTCGGGCCGGGGAGCTGTTTTTT.